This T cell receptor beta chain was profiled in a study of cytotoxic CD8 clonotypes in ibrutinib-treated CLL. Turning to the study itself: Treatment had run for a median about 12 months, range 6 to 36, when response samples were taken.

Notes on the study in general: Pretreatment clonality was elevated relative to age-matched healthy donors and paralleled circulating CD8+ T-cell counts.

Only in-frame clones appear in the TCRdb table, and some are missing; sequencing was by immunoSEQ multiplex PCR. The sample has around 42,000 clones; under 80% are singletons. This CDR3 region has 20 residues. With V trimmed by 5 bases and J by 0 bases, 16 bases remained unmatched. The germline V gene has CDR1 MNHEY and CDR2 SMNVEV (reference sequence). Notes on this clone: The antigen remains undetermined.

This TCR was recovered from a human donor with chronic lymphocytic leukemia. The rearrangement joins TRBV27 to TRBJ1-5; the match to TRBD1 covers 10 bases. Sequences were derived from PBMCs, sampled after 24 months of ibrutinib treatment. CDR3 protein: CASSHNSGTGVLYSNQPQHF. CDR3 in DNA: TGTGCCAGCAGTCATAACTCCGGGACAGGGGTACTTTATAGCAATCAGCCCCAGCATTTT.